These 12 T cell receptor beta chains share one sample of origin, sequenced in a study of control samples from healthy donors and cancer patients. Sequencing was performed with immunoSEQ multiplex PCR; in TCRdb, only in-frame clones are kept and a portion is missing. The table lists 390,000 or so clones, approximately 92% of them singletons, with about 6.3% in the top ten. Sequencing used PBMCs. The source is a man aged 40-50 years with head and neck cancer.

The rearrangement uses TRBV6-5 and TRBJ2-7; 10 bases fit TRBD1. Per the germline V gene, CDR1 is MNHEY and CDR2 is SVGAGI. V dropped 7 bases and J dropped 4; count of bases not matched to a gene: 7. The CDR3 is made up of 14 amino acids. The CDR3 loop reads CASIRTGGLYEQYF. The CDR3 DNA reads TGTGCCAGCATTCGGACAGGGGGATTATACGAGCAGTACTTC.

The chain carries TRBV2 and TRBJ1-3; 9 bases line up with TRBD1. Losses at the gene ends were 6 bases for V and 1 base for J; bases not matched to a gene: 7. The CDR3 spans 16 residues. From germline, CDR1 is SNHLY and CDR2 FYNNEI. The CDR3 DNA follows: TGTGCCAGCAGCCGGGACAGGGCAAGTTCTGGAAACACCATATATTTT. It translates to CASSRDRASSGNTIYF.

The chain uses TRBV28 and TRBJ1-1, with 7 bases matching TRBD1. The germline V gene has CDR1 MDHEN and CDR2 SYDVKM. The trim removed 6 bases at V and 1 base at J, leaving 11 bases unmatched. The CDR3 runs 16 residues. The CDR3 here is CASSILAGGGNTEAFF. The CDR3 DNA sequence: TGTGCCAGCAGCATCCTTGCAGGGGGAGGGAACACTGAAGCTTTCTTT.

This clone is a singleton in its sample. The V gene is TRBV6-5, the J gene TRBJ2-7; 8 bases align to TRBD2. Trimming at V came to 4 bases and at J to 0 bases, leaving 2 bases not matched to a gene. The CDR3 runs to 14 residues. CDR1 is MNHEY, CDR2 SVGAGI, per germline. CDR3 sequence: CASSSSGSSYEQYF. CDR3 bases: TGTGCCAGCAGTTCGAGCGGGAGCTCCTACGAGCAGTACTTC.

On this clone: The same CDR3 can be traced to other DNA sequences in this sample. The chain carries TRBV12-3 or TRBV12-4 and TRBJ1-5, with D unclear. The CDR3 has 12 residues. V shed 1 base and J shed 2 bases, with 0 bases lying between them. For the CDR3, the DNA is TGTGCCAGCAGTTTAGGCAATCAGCCCCAGCATTTT. Translation gives CASSLGNQPQHF.

The genes are TRBV6-5 and TRBJ2-1; 9 nucleotides line up with TRBD1. V shed 5 bases and J 10 bases; nucleotides not matched to a gene: 9. The CDR3 runs 14 residues. The V gene's germline CDR1 is MNHEY and CDR2 SVGAGI. This CDR3 reads CASSHLTGGREQFF. The CDR3 coding sequence is TGTGCCAGCAGTCATCTCACAGGGGGCCGGGAGCAGTTCTTC.

This sequence joins TRBV27 and TRBJ2-7; D is unresolved. Germline V gene data show CDR1 as MNHEY and CDR2 as SMNVEV (reference sequence). This CDR3 has 13 residues. The V end was cut by 3 bases, the J end by 6 bases, with 12 bases between. CDR3 sequence: CASSLHHNFEQYF. The CDR3 region has the DNA TGTGCCAGCAGTTTGCATCACAATTTCGAGCAGTACTTC.

This chain links TRBV5-1 with TRBJ1-1, with D possibly being TRBD1 (6 bases). V dropped 3 bases and J dropped 5 bases, with 17 bases sitting between them. Germline CDR1 is SGHRS and CDR2 is YFSETQ. The CDR3 contains 15 residues. As DNA, the CDR3 is TGCGCCAGCAGCTCGGGGGCGATAGGGTCAACTGAAGCTTTCTTT. This codes for CASSSGAIGSTEAFF. Using reference TRBV5-1 and TRBJ1-1 for the parts outside the CDR3, the full variable domain is KAGVTQTPRYLIKTRGQQVTLSCSPISGHRSVSWYQQTPGQGLQFLFEYFSETQRNKGNFPGRFSGRQFSNSRSEMNVSTLELGDSALYLCASSSGAIGSTEAFFGQGTRLTVV.

The chain is built from TRBV6-5 and TRBJ2-7; D is tentatively TRBD1 or TRBD2 (7 bases each). Trimming pared 2 bases from V and 6 bases from J, leaving 20 bases between. This CDR3 is 16 amino acids long. Per germline, CDR1 MNHEY and CDR2 SVGAGI. This CDR3 reads CASSYRTTGRGIEQYF. CDR3 nucleotide sequence: TGTGCCAGCAGTTACCGGACGACAGGGAGGGGTATCGAGCAGTACTTC.

This clone is a singleton in its sample. The sample has other DNA sequences that encode this CDR3 too. The chain employs TRBV7-9 and TRBJ1-5, with D possibly matching TRBD1 (6 bases). The germline V and J ends were trimmed by 2 bases and 5 bases, with 10 bases remaining between them. This CDR3 spans 14 amino acids. From germline, CDR1 is SEHNR and CDR2 FQNEAQ (reference sequence). CDR3 in DNA: TGTGCCAGCAGCTTATCGACAGGAGATCAGCCCCAGCATTTT. Protein product: CASSLSTGDQPQHF.

The chain uses TRBV27 and TRBJ2-3; D remains ambiguous. The germline V and J ends were trimmed by 6 bases and 6 bases, with 13 bases remaining between them. Germline loops: CDR1 MNHEY, CDR2 SMNVEV (reference sequence). The CDR3 length is 13 residues. The CDR3 DNA follows: TGTGCCAGCAGCCTCTCGAGGTTGGATACGCAGTATTTT. Its protein product is CASSLSRLDTQYF.

The chain recombines TRBV5-5 with TRBJ1-4; no clear D gene. CDR3 length: 15 residues. The V and J ends lost 4 bases and 0 bases respectively, with 10 bases between them. Germline CDR1 reads SGHKS; CDR2 reads YYEKEE (reference sequence). The CDR3 loop is CASSLDGTTNEKLFF. The CDR3 nucleotides read TGTGCCAGCAGCCTTGACGGTACAACTAATGAAAAACTGTTTTTT.